The 31 T cell receptor beta chains given below trace back to one sample, sequenced in a study of identical twins. TCRdb re-derived calls from the 5' RACE reads in MiXCR, one entry per CDR3 protein. This table holds a few hundred thousand distinct CDR3 sequences, 24% found once. Another study also made use of these data, one on T cells expressing NK-cell markers.

The sequenced sample was CD4+ T cells sorted from blood. These receptor sequences come from a woman younger than 35 in good health.

The J gene is TRBJ1-1, the V gene TRBV6-2 or TRBV6-3; unclear D gene. CDR3 length: 14 residues. Germline CDR1 MNHEY, CDR2 SVGEGT. Trimming took off 7 bases at V and 4 bases at J, with 16 bases between the two ends. CDR3 sequence: CASTMSVFGTEAFF. The CDR3 region has the DNA TGTGCCAGCACCATGTCGGTGTTTGGCACTGAAGCTTTCTTT.

V is TRBV10-3 and J is TRBJ2-1, with D possibly being TRBD1 (6 bases). This CDR3 region has 18 residues. The germline V gene encodes CDR1 ENHRY and CDR2 SYGVKD. Trimming stripped 10 bases from V and 0 bases from J, with 25 bases between. The CDR3 region has the DNA TGTGCCACCAAAGGGGGACCAAGCGCCCAGAGCTCCTACAATGAGCAGTTCTTC. Amino acids: CATKGGPSAQSSYNEQFF.

The rearrangement joins TRBV20-1 to TRBJ2-1; 10 nucleotides match TRBD2. The germline CDR1 and CDR2 sequences are DFQATT and SNEGSKA (reference sequence). This CDR3 spans 16 amino acids. The V gene end was trimmed by 1 base and the J gene end by 4 bases; junction bases not matched to a gene: 7. Written as DNA, the CDR3 is TGCAGTGCTAGAGCTATAGCGGGGGGTTTTTACAATGAGCAGTTCTTC. Residues: CSARAIAGGFYNEQFF.

V is TRBV6-6 and J is TRBJ2-7; no definite D call. This CDR3 is 12 amino acids long. Trimming removed 2 bases from V and 7 bases from J, with 9 bases in between. Germline-derived CDR1 and CDR2 are MNHNY and SVGAGI (reference sequence). As DNA, the CDR3 is TGTGCCAGCAGTTACCAGGCCGGGGAGCAGTACTTC. Amino acid sequence: CASSYQAGEQYF.

This clonotype was seen more than once but under ten times. The rearrangement joins TRBV30 to TRBJ2-7, with D possibly being TRBD1 or TRBD2 (5 bases each). Trimming removed 8 bases at V and 0 bases at J, with 23 bases between. Looked up from germline, CDR1 is GTSNPN and CDR2 is SVGIG (reference sequence). CDR3 length: 16 residues. The CDR3 bases are TGTGCCGGGACCCCCAGGATAAGCGCCGGCTCCTACGAGCAGTACTTC. Its protein product is CAGTPRISAGSYEQYF.

The chain is built from TRBV20-1 and TRBJ2-3; 10 positions agree with TRBD2. CDR3 size: 15 residues. The V and J ends lost 5 bases and 6 bases, in that order; junction bases with no gene match: 11. CDR1 is DFQATT and CDR2 is SNEGSKA in the germline V gene (reference sequence). The CDR3 region is CSARGVAGGVDTQYF. Here the CDR3 DNA reads TGCAGTGCTCGCGGTGTAGCGGGGGGAGTGGATACGCAGTATTTT.

The chain links TRBV19 to TRBJ2-5, with a possible D match to TRBD2 (5 bases). Germline lookup yields CDR1 LNHDA and CDR2 SQIVND (reference sequence). This CDR3 spans 11 amino acids. V lost 3 bases and J lost 11, with 10 bases in between. The CDR3: CASSIEGIQYF. CDR3 bases: TGTGCCAGTAGTATCGAGGGAATTCAGTACTTC.

The chain has TRBV10-3 and TRBJ2-7; no clear D. CDR3 length: 14 amino acids. Trimming shortened V by 3 bases and J by 0 bases, and 9 bases separated the two germline ends. CDR1 and CDR2 from the germline V gene are ENHRY and SYGVKD. CDR3 DNA sequence: TGTGCCATCAGTGAAGGTCAGGTCTCCTACGAGCAGTACTTC. Its translation is CAISEGQVSYEQYF.

The V gene is TRBV5-1, the J gene TRBJ2-1; 10 bases agree with TRBD2. Looked up from germline, CDR1 is SGHRS and CDR2 is YFSETQ. V lost 4 bases and J lost 0; bases outside the gene matches: 7. The CDR3 extends over 17 amino acids. CDR3 loop: CASSNGLAANSYNEQFF. CDR3 bases: TGCGCCAGCAGCAACGGACTAGCGGCTAACTCCTACAATGAGCAGTTCTTC.

This chain links TRBV10-3 with TRBJ2-5; no firm D call. The V end was cut by 3 bases, the J end by 5 bases, with 7 bases between. From germline, CDR1 is ENHRY and CDR2 SYGVKD. The length of the CDR3 is 12 residues. CDR3 sequence (DNA): TGTGCCATCAGTGATCGATCGGAGACCCAGTACTTC. Translation gives CAISDRSETQYF.

This sequence joins TRBV5-5 and TRBJ2-7, with 7 bases fitting TRBD1. The length of the CDR3 is 15 residues. V shed 4 bases and J 4 bases; nucleotides not matched to a gene: 11. Germline assignment: CDR1 SGHKS and CDR2 YYEKEE (reference sequence). CDR3 region: CASSSGGQKVYEQYF. Here the CDR3 DNA reads TGTGCCAGCAGCAGTGGGGGACAGAAGGTTTACGAGCAGTACTTC.

The chain joins TRBV10-3 to TRBJ2-3, with D possibly matching TRBD1 (6 bases). Trimming pared 5 bases from V and 0 bases from J, leaving 9 bases between. Germline V gene lookup returns CDR1 ENHRY and CDR2 SYGVKD. The CDR3 is 14 residues long. In DNA, the CDR3 is TGTGCCATCAGTAGGACAGCTAGCACAGATACGCAGTATTTT. As protein: CAISRTASTDTQYF.

The CDR3 coding sequence is TGTGCCAGCAGCCGTCGACTAGCGGGCCAACAAGAGACCCAGTACTTC. Its translation is CASSRRLAGQQETQYF. This chain uses TRBV11-2 with TRBJ2-5, with 10 bases lining up with TRBD2. Germline V gives CDR1 SGHAT, CDR2 FQNNGV. J gave up 2 bases and V 5 bases, and 8 bases lay outside the gene matches. The CDR3 has 16 amino acids.

This clonotype showed up just a few times. This rearrangement joins TRBV9 to TRBJ2-5; D uncertain. From germline, CDR1 is SGDLS and CDR2 YYNGEE. V shed 0 bases and J shed 0 bases, with 9 bases lying between them. The CDR3 spans 15 residues. The CDR3 DNA follows: TGTGCCAGCAGCGTAGATCCGGTGTACCAAGAGACCCAGTACTTC. It codes for CASSVDPVYQETQYF.

This clonotype appeared many times. In DNA, the CDR3 is TGTGCTAGTGGTTTGATCCCCGGGAGCCAAGGGTACGAGAGTAACGAGCAGTACTTC. This translates into CASGLIPGSQGYESNEQYF. The chain is built from TRBV12-5 and TRBJ2-7, with D tentatively TRBD2 (6 bases). Trimming removed 2 bases from V and 5 bases from J, with 28 bases in between. Germline-derived CDR1 and CDR2 are LGHNT and FRNRAP. The CDR3 loop spans 19 amino acids.

This chain links TRBV7-9 with TRBJ2-7; D might be TRBD2 (6 bases). CDR1 is SEHNR, CDR2 FQNEAQ, per germline (reference sequence). Trimming stripped 0 bases from V and 5 bases from J, with 14 bases between. CDR3 length: 15 residues. The DNA for the CDR3 is TGTGCCAGCAGCTTAGCGAGGCGGGATAGCCACGAGCAGTACTTC. Translating it yields CASSLARRDSHEQYF. Drawing the rest from reference TRBV7-9 and TRBJ2-7, the complete variable domain is DTGVSQNPRHKITKRGQNVTFRCDPISEHNRLYWYRQTLGQGPEFLTYFQNEAQLEKSRLLSDRFSAERPKGSFSTLEIQRTEQGDSAMYLCASSLARRDSHEQYFGPGTRLTVT.

This clonotype was observed a handful of times. The J gene is TRBJ1-4, the V gene TRBV7-6, with 9 bases aligning to TRBD1. With V trimmed by 2 bases and J by 8 bases, 9 bases remained unmatched. This CDR3 spans 16 amino acids. Germline V gene lookup returns CDR1 SGHVS and CDR2 FNYEAQ. DNA for the CDR3: TGTGCCAGCAGCTTAACGCCAGGACAGGGGCACGAAAAACTGTTTTTT. Protein sequence: CASSLTPGQGHEKLFF. The variable domain in full, with the rest retrieved from reference TRBV7-6 and TRBJ1-4, is GAGVSQSPRYKVTKRGQDVALRCDPISGHVSLYWYRQALGQGPEFLTYFNYEAQQDKSGLPNDRFSAERPEGSISTLTIQRTEQRDSAMYRCASSLTPGQGHEKLFFGSGTQLSVL.

A few counts support this clonotype. This chain uses TRBV5-1 with TRBJ2-7; tentative D call: TRBD1 (6 bases). The CDR3 spans 15 residues. Looked up from germline, CDR1 is SGHRS and CDR2 is YFSETQ. Trimming pared 5 bases from V and 2 bases from J, leaving 17 bases between. CDR3 sequence: CASRADRISAYEQYF. CDR3 in DNA: TGCGCCAGCAGAGCCGACAGGATTTCGGCCTACGAGCAGTACTTC.

This clonotype was counted only a few times. The rearrangement links TRBV6-2 or TRBV6-3 to TRBJ2-6; no firm D call. The CDR3 totals 16 residues. Germline loops: CDR1 MNHEY, CDR2 SVGEGT. The ends were cut back, 6 bases at V and 5 bases at J, with 17 bases in the middle. The CDR3 here is CASSPGPHIRANVLTF. The DNA for the CDR3 is TGTGCCAGCAGCCCCGGGCCCCACATAAGGGCCAACGTCCTGACTTTC.

The chain carries TRBV9 and TRBJ2-1; weak D call: TRBD2 (5 bases). V was trimmed by 0 bases and J by 4 bases, leaving 11 bases between them. In germline, CDR1 is SGDLS, CDR2 YYNGEE. The CDR3 loop spans 15 amino acids. In DNA, the CDR3 is TGTGCCAGCAGCGTAGGGTCGAGGGTTTACAATGAGCAGTTCTTC. It is translated as CASSVGSRVYNEQFF.

The J gene is TRBJ2-2, the V gene TRBV5-5; TRBD1 agrees at 7 bases. V shed 5 bases and J 7 bases; nucleotides not matched to a gene: 17. CDR3 length: 17 amino acids. Germline CDR1 reads SGHKS; CDR2 reads YYEKEE (reference sequence). CDR3 coding DNA: TGTGCCAGCAGTCTAGGGGGCGCCGAGTCCTGGAACGGGGAGCTGTTTTTT. As protein: CASSLGGAESWNGELFF.

This clonotype was seen a handful of times. The rearrangement uses TRBV6-5 and TRBJ2-2; D not certain. Trimming removed 2 bases from V and 6 bases from J, with 4 bases in between. Germline-derived CDR1 and CDR2 are MNHEY and SVGAGI. The CDR3 is 12 amino acids. This CDR3 is CASSYVAGELFF. In DNA, the CDR3 is TGTGCCAGCAGTTACGTAGCCGGGGAGCTGTTTTTT.

This clonotype was seen only a few times. The chain couples TRBV7-2 to TRBJ2-7, with TRBD2 identical over 7 bases. CDR3 length: 15 residues. The germline V gene has CDR1 SGHTA and CDR2 FQGNSA. J lost 2 bases, V lost 2 bases, and 6 bases had no gene match. The DNA for the CDR3 is TGTGCCAGCAGCTTATCGCCTAGCGGAACCTACGAGCAGTACTTC. Translation: CASSLSPSGTYEQYF.

This clonotype has just a few counts. Written as DNA, the CDR3 is TGCAGTGCTAGCCCCCAGCAAGAGACCCAGTACTTC. Translated: CSASPQQETQYF. V usage is TRBV20-1 and J usage is TRBJ2-5, with unresolved D. The CDR3 covers 12 residues. From germline, CDR1 is DFQATT and CDR2 SNEGSKA (reference sequence). The ends were cut back, 3 bases at V and 2 bases at J, with 7 bases in the middle.

This clonotype has more than one count but fewer than ten. The J gene is TRBJ2-7, the V gene TRBV24-1; a possible D gene is TRBD2 (5 bases). There are 14 residues in the CDR3. Germline V lookup: CDR1 KGHDR, CDR2 SFDVKD. Between the trimmed V and J ends, which lost 6 bases and 6 bases, there was a span of 17 bases. This chain's CDR3 is CATSRDRACPEQYF. The CDR3 region has the DNA TGTGCCACCAGTCGGGATCGAGCATGCCCCGAGCAGTACTTC.

This clonotype was seen repeatedly, ten times or more. This sequence joins TRBV5-1 and TRBJ1-5, with TRBD1 identical over 8 bases. From germline, CDR1 is SGHRS and CDR2 YFSETQ. CDR3 length: 13 amino acids. With 3 bases clipped from V and 5 bases from J, the junction kept 1 base outside the gene matches. As DNA, the CDR3 is TGCGCCAGCAGCTCACAGGGGGATCAGCCCCAGCATTTT. Encoded protein: CASSSQGDQPQHF. Variable domain in full (rest from reference TRBV5-1 and TRBJ1-5): KAGVTQTPRYLIKTRGQQVTLSCSPISGHRSVSWYQQTPGQGLQFLFEYFSETQRNKGNFPGRFSGRQFSNSRSEMNVSTLELGDSALYLCASSSQGDQPQHFGDGTRLSIL.

CDR3 residues: CASSLDPPGELFF. The CDR3 nucleotides are TGTGCCAGCAGCTTAGACCCCCCCGGGGAGCTGTTTTTT. The chain uses TRBV11-2 and TRBJ2-2; no clear D. The CDR3 sequence is 13 residues long. V lost 0 bases and J lost 6, with 5 bases in between. Germline values: CDR1 SGHAT, CDR2 FQNNGV.

Comment on this clonotype: Germline is not matched at one junction end, which may reflect a read error. CDR3 in DNA: TGTGCCATCAGCCCCGGACTGATGGGGGGGCCAGAGGAGACCCAGTACTTC. Translating gives CAISPGLMGGPEETQYF. The chain combines TRBV4-2 with TRBJ2-5; D might be TRBD2 (7 bases). The germline gives CDR1 LGHNA, CDR2 YNFKEQ. CDR3 length: 17 amino acids.

This chain links TRBV12-3 or TRBV12-4 with TRBJ2-3; D is possibly TRBD1 (6 bases). The CDR3 runs 15 residues. Trimming pared 3 bases from V and 2 bases from J, leaving 12 bases between. The CDR3 spells CASSFRQGITDTQYF. CDR3 nucleotides: TGTGCCAGCAGTTTTCGGCAGGGGATCACAGATACGCAGTATTTT.

This clonotype was seen a handful of times. V is TRBV12-3 or TRBV12-4 and J is TRBJ2-1; TRBD2 matches 12 bases. V shed 5 bases, J shed 10 bases, and the junction held 9 bases outside the gene matches. CDR3 length: 15 amino acids. The CDR3 is CASSLPSGGAREQFF. The CDR3 region has the DNA TGTGCCAGCAGTCTACCTAGCGGGGGGGCTCGGGAGCAGTTCTTC.

CDR3 residues: CASSATGVEQYF. The DNA of the CDR3 is TGTGCCAGCAGTGCAACCGGGGTTGAGCAGTACTTC. The V gene is TRBV2, the J gene TRBJ2-7; D may be TRBD2 (5 bases). V gave up 4 bases and J gave up 7 bases, with 11 bases separating them. The CDR3 has 12 amino acids. Germline V gene data show CDR1 as SNHLY and CDR2 as FYNNEI.